This T cell receptor beta chain was sequenced during a study of T cell responses to AZD1222 COVID-19 vaccine. Study background: Analyses pooled second doses at about 4 or about 12 weeks. Notes on the study in general: Spike-specific TCR breadth and depth grew following two AZD1222 doses. Of the AZD1222 recipients, only 5 to 7 were seropositive at baseline. Females outnumbered males among donors, who were mostly white British; clonal diversity was possibly underestimated.

The protocol was immunoSEQ multiplex PCR, while the TCRdb copy is restricted to in-frame clones and leaves out a portion. The table lists about 140,000 clones, about nine tenths of them singletons. With regard to this clone: The antigen remains undetermined. Other DNA sequences in the same sample also yield this CDR3.

Trimming pared 5 bases from V and 3 bases from J, leaving 3 bases between. The CDR3 has 11 amino acids. The chain uses TRBV12-3 or TRBV12-4 and TRBJ2-3; D call uncertain. The input for sequencing was peripheral blood, taken on day 0 of AZD1222 vaccination. The sequence derives from an adult in good health. For the CDR3, the DNA is TGTGCCAGCAGTCTTACAGATACGCAGTATTTT. Translation gives CASSLTDTQYF.